This T cell receptor beta chain was sequenced for a study of vaccination effects on CD4 cells after COVID-19. Assay used: immunoSEQ multiplex PCR; TCRdb lists only in-frame clones, some missing. The sample consists of roughly 35,000 clones, less than 70% of them appearing once. V lost 6 bases and J lost 5; bases outside the gene matches: 3. Germline V gene lookup returns CDR1 MNHNY and CDR2 SVGAGI (reference sequence). The CDR3 is 14 amino acids. In this sample, this clone turned up a few times. The antigen is undetermined. Before sequencing, viral peptide pools were used by the ViraFEST assay to expand antigen-specific CD4+ T cells. Culture proceeded for approximately 9 days, and CD4+ T cells were then isolated. Testing of the vaccine recipients showed negative nucleocapsid antibodies and no prior SARS-CoV-2 infection.

This chain links TRBV6-6 with TRBJ2-7; 14 bases line up with TRBD2. The clonotype comes from a human donor who received a COVID-19 vaccine. Sequenced material: CD4+ T cells from PBMCs cultured with HCoV-OC43 spike peptides, taken before COVID-19 vaccination. As to subset: HCoV-OC43 spike overlapping peptide pool stimulation. CDR3 DNA: TGTGCCAGCAGGGGACTAGCGGGAGTCAACGAGCAGTACTTC. This gives the protein CASRGLAGVNEQYF.